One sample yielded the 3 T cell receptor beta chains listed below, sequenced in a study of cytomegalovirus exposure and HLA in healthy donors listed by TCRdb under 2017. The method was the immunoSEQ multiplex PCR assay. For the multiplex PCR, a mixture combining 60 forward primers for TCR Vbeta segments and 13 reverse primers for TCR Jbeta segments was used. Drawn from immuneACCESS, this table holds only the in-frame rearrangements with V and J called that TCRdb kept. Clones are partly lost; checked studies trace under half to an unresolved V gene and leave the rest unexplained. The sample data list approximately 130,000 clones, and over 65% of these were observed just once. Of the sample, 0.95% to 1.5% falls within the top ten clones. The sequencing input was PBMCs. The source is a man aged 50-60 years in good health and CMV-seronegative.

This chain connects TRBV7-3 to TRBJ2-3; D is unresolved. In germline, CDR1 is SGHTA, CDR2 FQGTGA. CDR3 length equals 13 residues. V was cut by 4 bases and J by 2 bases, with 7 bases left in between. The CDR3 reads CASSSQATDTQYF. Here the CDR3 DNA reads TGTGCCAGCAGCTCCCAAGCCACAGATACGCAGTATTTT.

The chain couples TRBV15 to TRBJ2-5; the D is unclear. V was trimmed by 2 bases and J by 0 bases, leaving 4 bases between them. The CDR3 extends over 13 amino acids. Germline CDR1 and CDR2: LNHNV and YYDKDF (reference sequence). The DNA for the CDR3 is TGTGCCACCAGCAGACAGAACCAAGAGACCCAGTACTTC. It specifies CATSRQNQETQYF.

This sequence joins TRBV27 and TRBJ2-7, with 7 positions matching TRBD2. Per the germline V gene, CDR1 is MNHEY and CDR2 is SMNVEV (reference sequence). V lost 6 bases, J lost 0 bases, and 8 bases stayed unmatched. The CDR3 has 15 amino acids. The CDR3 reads CASSPLGDYSYEQYF. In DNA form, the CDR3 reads TGTGCCAGCAGCCCGCTCGGGGACTACTCCTACGAGCAGTACTTC.